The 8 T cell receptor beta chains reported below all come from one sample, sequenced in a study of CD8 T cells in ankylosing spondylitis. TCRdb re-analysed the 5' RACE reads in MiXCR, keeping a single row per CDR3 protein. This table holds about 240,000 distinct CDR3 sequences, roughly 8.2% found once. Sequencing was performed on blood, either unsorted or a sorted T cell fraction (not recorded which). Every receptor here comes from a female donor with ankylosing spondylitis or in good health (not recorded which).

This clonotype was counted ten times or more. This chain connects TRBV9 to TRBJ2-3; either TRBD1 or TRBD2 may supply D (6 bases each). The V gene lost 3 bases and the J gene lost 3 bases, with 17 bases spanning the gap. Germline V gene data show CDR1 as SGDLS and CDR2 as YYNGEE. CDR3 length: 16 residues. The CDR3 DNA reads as TGTGCCAGCAGCGCCAGCGGGCGAGGGGGAACAGATACGCAGTATTTT. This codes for CASSASGRGGTDTQYF.

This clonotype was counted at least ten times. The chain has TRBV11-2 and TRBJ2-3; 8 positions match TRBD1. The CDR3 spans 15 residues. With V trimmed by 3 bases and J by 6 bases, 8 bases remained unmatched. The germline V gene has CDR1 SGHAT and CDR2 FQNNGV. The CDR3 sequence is CASSFAMTGVDTQYF. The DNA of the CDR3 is TGTGCCAGCAGCTTTGCCATGACAGGGGTCGATACGCAGTATTTT.

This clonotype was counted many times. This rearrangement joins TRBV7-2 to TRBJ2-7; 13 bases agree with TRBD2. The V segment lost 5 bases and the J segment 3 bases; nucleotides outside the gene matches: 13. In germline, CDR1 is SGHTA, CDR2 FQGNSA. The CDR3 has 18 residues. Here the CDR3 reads CASSGGPTSGRINYEQYF. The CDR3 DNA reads TGTGCCAGCAGCGGCGGGCCGACTAGCGGGAGGATAAACTACGAGCAGTACTTC.

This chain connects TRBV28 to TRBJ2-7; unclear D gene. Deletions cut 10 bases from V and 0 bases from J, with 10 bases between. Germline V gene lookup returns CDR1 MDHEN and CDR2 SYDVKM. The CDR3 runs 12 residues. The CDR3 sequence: CATLGNSYEQYF. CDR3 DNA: TGTGCCACCCTTGGGAACTCCTACGAGCAGTACTTC.

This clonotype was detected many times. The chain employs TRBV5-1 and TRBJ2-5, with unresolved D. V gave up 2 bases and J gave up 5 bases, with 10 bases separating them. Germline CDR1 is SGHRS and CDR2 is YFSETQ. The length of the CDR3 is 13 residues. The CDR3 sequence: CASSFQAAETQYF. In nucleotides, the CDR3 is TGCGCCAGCAGCTTCCAGGCAGCGGAGACCCAGTACTTC.

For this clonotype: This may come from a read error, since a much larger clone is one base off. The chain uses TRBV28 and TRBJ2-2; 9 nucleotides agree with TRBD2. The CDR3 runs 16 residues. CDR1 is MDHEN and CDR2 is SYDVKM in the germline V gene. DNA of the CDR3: TGTGCCAGCAGGCCAGAGACTAGCGGTTACACCGAGGAGCTGTTTTTT. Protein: CASRPETSGYTEELFF.

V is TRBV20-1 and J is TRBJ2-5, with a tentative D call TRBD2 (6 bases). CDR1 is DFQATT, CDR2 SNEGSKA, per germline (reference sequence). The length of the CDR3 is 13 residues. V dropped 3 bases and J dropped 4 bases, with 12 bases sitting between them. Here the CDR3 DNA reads TGCAGTGCTAGGGAGGGGAGAGGAGAGACCCAGTACTTC. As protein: CSAREGRGETQYF.

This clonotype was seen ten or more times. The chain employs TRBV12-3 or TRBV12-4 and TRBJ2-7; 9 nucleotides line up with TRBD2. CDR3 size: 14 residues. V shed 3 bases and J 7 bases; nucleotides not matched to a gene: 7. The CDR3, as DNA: TGTGCCAGCAGTTTCGGGACTAGCTCGGGGGAGCAGTACTTC. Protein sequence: CASSFGTSSGEQYF.